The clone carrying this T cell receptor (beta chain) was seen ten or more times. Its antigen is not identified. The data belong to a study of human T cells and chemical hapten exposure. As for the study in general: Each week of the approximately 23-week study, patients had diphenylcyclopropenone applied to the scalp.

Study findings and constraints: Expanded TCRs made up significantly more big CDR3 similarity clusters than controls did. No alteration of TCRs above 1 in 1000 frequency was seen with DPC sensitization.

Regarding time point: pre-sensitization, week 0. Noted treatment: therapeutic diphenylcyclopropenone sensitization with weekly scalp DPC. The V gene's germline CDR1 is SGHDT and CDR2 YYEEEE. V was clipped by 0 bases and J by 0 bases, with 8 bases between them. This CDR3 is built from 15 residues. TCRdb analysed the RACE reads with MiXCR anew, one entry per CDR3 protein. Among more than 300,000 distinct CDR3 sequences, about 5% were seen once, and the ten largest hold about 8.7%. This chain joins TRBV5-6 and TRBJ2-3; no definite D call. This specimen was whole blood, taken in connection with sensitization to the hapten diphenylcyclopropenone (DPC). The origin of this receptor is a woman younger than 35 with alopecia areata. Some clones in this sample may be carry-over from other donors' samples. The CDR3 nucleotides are TGTGCCAGCAGCTTGGATTTGCTTAGCACAGATACGCAGTATTTT. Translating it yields CASSLDLLSTDTQYF.